The 25 T cell receptor beta chains in this list originate from one sample, sequenced in a study of cytomegalovirus exposure and HLA in healthy donors. PCR was performed using 60 Vbeta and 13 Jbeta primers. Only in-frame clones appear in the TCRdb table, and some are missing; sequencing was by immunoSEQ multiplex PCR. The sample carries 84,000 or so clones, 65% to 85% recorded once. Sequenced input: PBMCs. These receptors originate from a man aged 50-60 years in good health and CMV-seronegative.

The V gene is TRBV5-1, the J gene TRBJ1-1, with 7 nucleotides matching TRBD1. Germline loops: CDR1 SGHRS, CDR2 YFSETQ. Losses at the gene ends were 0 bases for V and 2 bases for J; bases not matched to a gene: 4. The CDR3 covers 15 residues. DNA of the CDR3: TGCGCCAGCAGCTTGGACAGGGGACCTAACACTGAAGCTTTCTTT. As protein: CASSLDRGPNTEAFF. Together with reference TRBV5-1 and TRBJ1-1, the CDR3 gives the full variable domain: KAGVTQTPRYLIKTRGQQVTLSCSPISGHRSVSWYQQTPGQGLQFLFEYFSETQRNKGNFPGRFSGRQFSNSRSEMNVSTLELGDSALYLCASSLDRGPNTEAFFGQGTRLTVV.

The rearrangement links TRBV11-2 to TRBJ1-4; D is uncertain. The CDR3 extends over 14 amino acids. Germline V gene lookup returns CDR1 SGHAT and CDR2 FQNNGV. V lost 5 bases and J lost 11, with 18 bases in between. The CDR3 loop reads CASSPTPGAGKLFF. The DNA for the CDR3 is TGTGCCAGCAGCCCCACCCCGGGCGCGGGGAAACTGTTTTTT.

The rearrangement links TRBV2 to TRBJ2-1; 13 bases match TRBD2. The length of the CDR3 is 15 residues. Germline V gene lookup returns CDR1 SNHLY and CDR2 FYNNEI. V dropped 11 bases and J dropped 6; count of bases not matched to a gene: 10. CDR3 sequence (DNA): TGTGCCTCAATCAGGACTAGCGGGGGCCTCAATGAGCAGTTCTTC. This encodes CASIRTSGGLNEQFF.

CDR3 coding DNA: TGTGCCAGCAGCGCGTTGGTTGACAGGGGGGACGTTCCGACAGATACGCAGTATTTT. This sequence encodes CASSALVDRGDVPTDTQYF. The chain joins TRBV2 to TRBJ2-3, with 9 positions matching TRBD1. V was pared by 6 bases and J by 3 bases, with 19 bases of the junction left unmatched. The CDR3 is 19 residues long. Per germline, CDR1 SNHLY and CDR2 FYNNEI.

The chain links TRBV6-1 to TRBJ2-1, with 10 bases that match TRBD2. J lost 1 base, V lost 8 bases, and 5 bases had no gene match. The CDR3 runs to 15 residues. In germline, CDR1 is MNHNS, CDR2 SASEGT. The CDR3 DNA sequence: TGTGCCAGCTCTCCGGGACTAGCGTCCTACAATGAGCAGTTCTTC. Amino acid sequence: CASSPGLASYNEQFF.

A remark on this clone: The junction departs from the called germline gene at one end, perhaps through a read error. The chain uses TRBV7-9 and TRBJ2-7; possibly TRBD2 for D (6 bases). Germline lookup yields CDR1 SEHNR and CDR2 FQNEAQ (reference sequence). This CDR3 spans 13 amino acids. Here the CDR3 reads CSSSFEGRSEQYF. The CDR3 DNA reads TGTTCCAGCAGCTTTGAGGGGAGGAGCGAGCAGTACTTC.

The chain joins TRBV7-8 to TRBJ1-5, with 11 bases that match TRBD1. This CDR3 is 15 amino acids long. Germline CDR1 is SGHVS and CDR2 is FQNEAQ. After removal of 3 bases from V and 7 bases from J, the junction contained 5 bases not matched to a gene. For the CDR3, the DNA is TGTGCCAGCAGCTTGGGGGGACAGGGGGGCCAGCCCCAGCATTTT. Its protein product is CASSLGGQGGQPQHF.

This chain joins TRBV10-1 and TRBJ2-2; tentatively, D is TRBD2 (5 bases). Trimming cost V 2 bases and J 5 bases, with 9 bases left between them. This CDR3 is built from 14 residues. Germline loops: CDR1 WNHNN, CDR2 SYGVQD (reference sequence). The DNA of the CDR3 is TGCGCCAGCAGTGAGGTACTAGAAACCGGGGAGCTGTTTTTT. It translates to CASSEVLETGELFF.

The CDR3: CAGARGLSYEQYF. CDR3 DNA: TGTGCTGGTGCCCGGGGTTTATCCTACGAGCAGTACTTC. V gene TRBV30 combines with J gene TRBJ2-7, with D possibly being TRBD2 (5 bases). Germline CDR1 is GTSNPN and CDR2 is SVGIG (reference sequence). The CDR3 is made up of 13 amino acids. Full variable domain (rest looked up from reference TRBV30 and TRBJ2-7): SQTIHQWPATLVQPVGSPLSLECTVEGTSNPNLYWYRQAAGRGLQLLFYSVGIGQISSEVPQNLSASRPQDRQFILSSKKLLLSDSGFYLCAGARGLSYEQYFGPGTRLTVT.

This rearrangement joins TRBV18 to TRBJ2-4, with TRBD2 matching over 8 bases. CDR1 is KGHSH and CDR2 is LQKENI in the germline V gene. V dropped 5 bases and J dropped 15; count of bases not matched to a gene: 18. The CDR3 has 15 residues. The CDR3 spells CASSRDPVTSDLLYF. CDR3 DNA: TGTGCCAGCTCAAGGGACCCGGTGACTAGCGACTTGCTGTACTTC.

This chain uses TRBV27 with TRBJ2-3; 10 positions agree with TRBD2. There are 15 residues in the CDR3. J was trimmed by 6 bases and V by 7 bases; bases with no gene match: 10. CDR1 is MNHEY, CDR2 SMNVEV, per germline (reference sequence). This CDR3 reads CASNLAGVPGDTQYF. The DNA of the CDR3 is TGTGCCAGCAACCTAGCGGGGGTTCCGGGGGATACGCAGTATTTT.

This chain connects TRBV28 to TRBJ2-3; the match to TRBD1 covers 7 bases. The CDR3 is 15 residues long. Germline CDR1 and CDR2: MDHEN and SYDVKM. The trim removed 9 bases at V and 2 bases at J, leaving 11 bases unmatched. The CDR3: CASSSGQVHTDTQYF. CDR3 DNA sequence: TGTGCCAGTTCCTCCGGACAGGTACACACAGATACGCAGTATTTT.

A note on this clone: The junction differs from germline at one of its ends, possibly a read error. This chain uses TRBV7-2 with TRBJ1-1, with 8 bases that match TRBD1. CDR1 is SGHTA, CDR2 FQGNSA, per germline. There are 14 residues in the CDR3. CDR3 nucleotides: TGCGCCAGCAGCCCGGGACAGGAAAAAGCTGAAGCTTTCTTT. Protein product: CASSPGQEKAEAFF.

Worth noting for this clone: A read error may account for a junction end that differs from germline. V is TRBV7-9 and J is TRBJ1-1; D remains ambiguous. The CDR3 covers 12 residues. Germline V lookup: CDR1 SEHNR, CDR2 FQNEAQ (reference sequence). The CDR3 nucleotides are TGTTCCAGCAGCCGGAGGGACACTGAAGCTTTCTTT. This sequence encodes CSSSRRDTEAFF.

The chain recombines TRBV5-1 with TRBJ2-7, with 7 bases matching TRBD2. Germline CDR1 SGHRS, CDR2 YFSETQ. Trimming removed 2 bases from V and 4 bases from J; junction bases left unmatched: 6. This CDR3 has 14 residues. The CDR3 DNA reads as TGCGCCAGCAGCTTTCAAGCGGGGACGTACGAGCAGTACTTC. This gives the protein CASSFQAGTYEQYF.

This clone showed up just a few times. The chain links TRBV10-3 to TRBJ2-7; 8 bases agree with TRBD2. The CDR3 is 16 amino acids. The germline CDR1 and CDR2 sequences are ENHRY and SYGVKD. Trimming took 3 bases from V and 2 from J; bases not matched to a gene: 9. CDR3 residues: CAISDQSARGAYEQYF. The CDR3, as DNA: TGTGCCATCAGTGACCAGTCGGCGCGGGGGGCCTACGAGCAGTACTTC.

This sequence joins TRBV4-1 and TRBJ2-7, with D perhaps matching TRBD1 (6 bases). This CDR3 has 16 amino acids. Trimming stripped 5 bases from V and 4 bases from J, with 21 bases between. Germline V gives CDR1 MGHRA, CDR2 YSYEKL. The CDR3 DNA sequence: TGCGCCAGCAGCAAAACAGGGATCTCAACCGGTTACGAGCAGTACTTC. As protein: CASSKTGISTGYEQYF.

This chain uses TRBV5-5 with TRBJ1-6, with TRBD1 as a possible D gene (6 bases). The CDR3 runs 20 residues. V lost 0 bases to trimming and J lost 7 bases, with 26 bases between them. Per germline, CDR1 SGHKS and CDR2 YYEKEE (reference sequence). CDR3 residues: CASSLAPLGTIMIKNSPLHF. DNA of the CDR3: TGTGCCAGCAGCTTGGCCCCCTTGGGGACAATCATGATCAAAAATTCACCCCTCCACTTT.

This clone was seen a few times. Here the CDR3 DNA reads TGTGCCAGCAGAGACAGGGAATGGGCTGAAGCTTTCTTT. This gives the protein CASRDREWAEAFF. The chain uses TRBV6-1 and TRBJ1-1; 7 nucleotides align to TRBD1. V gave up 6 bases and J gave up 6 bases; unmatched junction bases: 7. Germline V gene sequence: CDR1 MNHNS, CDR2 SASEGT. The CDR3 runs to 13 residues.

Comments on this clone: One end of the junction fails to match germline, which may point to a read error. The rearrangement links TRBV7-7 to TRBJ2-1; 14 positions agree with TRBD2. The CDR3 extends over 21 amino acids. Germline V lookup: CDR1 SSHAT, CDR2 FNYEAQ (reference sequence). The CDR3 is CASSLKGTSGGARLTYNEQFF. In nucleotides, the CDR3 is TGTGCTAGCAGCTTAAAGGGGACTAGCGGGGGAGCTCGCTTAACCTACAATGAGCAGTTCTTC.

The chain couples TRBV7-3 to TRBJ2-3; D is possibly TRBD2 (5 bases). In germline, CDR1 is SGHTA, CDR2 FQGTGA. The CDR3 is made up of 14 amino acids. Trimming removed 2 bases from V and 6 bases from J, with 12 bases in between. The CDR3 DNA sequence: TGTGCCAGCAGCTTAGTCCGGGGAGCGGATACGCAGTATTTT. Translating gives CASSLVRGADTQYF.

J is TRBJ2-3 and V is TRBV19, with 11 positions matching TRBD2. Per the germline V gene, CDR1 is LNHDA and CDR2 is SQIVND (reference sequence). The CDR3 is 19 residues long. The V gene end was trimmed by 8 bases and the J gene end by 0 bases; junction bases not matched to a gene: 16. CDR3 residues: CASSYGLAGIKSSTDTQYF. The CDR3 DNA reads as TGTGCCAGTTCGTATGGACTAGCGGGCATAAAATCTAGCACAGATACGCAGTATTTT.

The CDR3 DNA reads as TGTGCCAGTAGTATCGACCGACTGATCTCCTATAATTCACCCCTCCACTTT. Protein: CASSIDRLISYNSPLHF. The chain uses TRBV19 and TRBJ1-6; D gene unclear. The CDR3 spans 17 residues. Germline values: CDR1 LNHDA, CDR2 SQIVND (reference sequence). Trimming removed 3 bases from V and 0 bases from J, with 12 bases in between.

This clone was seen only a few times. The chain has TRBV2 and TRBJ2-1; TRBD2 aligns across 7 bases. The trim removed 7 bases at V and 1 base at J, leaving 7 bases unmatched. The CDR3 is made up of 15 amino acids. Per germline, CDR1 SNHLY and CDR2 FYNNEI. In nucleotides, the CDR3 is TGTGCCAGCACGTCAATGGGAGGGTCCTACAATGAGCAGTTCTTC. Its protein product is CASTSMGGSYNEQFF.

The chain couples TRBV7-8 to TRBJ1-5; D might be TRBD1 (6 bases). Germline assignment: CDR1 SGHVS and CDR2 FQNEAQ. The CDR3 has 16 amino acids. V was clipped by 3 bases and J by 7 bases, with 19 bases between them. CDR3 bases: TGTGCCAGCAGCTTCGACATGGTAGGGGGTAAGCAGCCCCAGCATTTT. Its translation: CASSFDMVGGKQPQHF. Together with reference TRBV7-8 and TRBJ1-5, the CDR3 gives the full variable domain: GAGVSQSPRYKVAKRGQDVALRCDPISGHVSLFWYQQALGQGPEFLTYFQNEAQLDKSGLPSDRFFAERPEGSVSTLKIQRTQQEDSAVYLCASSFDMVGGKQPQHFGDGTRLSIL.